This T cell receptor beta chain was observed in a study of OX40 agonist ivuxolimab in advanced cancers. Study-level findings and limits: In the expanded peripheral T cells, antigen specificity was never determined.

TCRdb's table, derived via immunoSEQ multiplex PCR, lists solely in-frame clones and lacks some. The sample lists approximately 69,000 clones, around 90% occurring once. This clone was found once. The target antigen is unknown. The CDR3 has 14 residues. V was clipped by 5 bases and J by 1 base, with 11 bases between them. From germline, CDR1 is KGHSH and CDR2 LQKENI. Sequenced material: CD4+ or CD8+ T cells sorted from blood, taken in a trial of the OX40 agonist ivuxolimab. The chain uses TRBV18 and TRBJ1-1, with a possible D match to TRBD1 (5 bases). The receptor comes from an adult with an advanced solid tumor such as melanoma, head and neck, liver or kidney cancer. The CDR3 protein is CASSIGTANTEAFF. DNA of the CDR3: TGTGCCAGCTCAATTGGGACGGCGAACACTGAAGCTTTCTTT.